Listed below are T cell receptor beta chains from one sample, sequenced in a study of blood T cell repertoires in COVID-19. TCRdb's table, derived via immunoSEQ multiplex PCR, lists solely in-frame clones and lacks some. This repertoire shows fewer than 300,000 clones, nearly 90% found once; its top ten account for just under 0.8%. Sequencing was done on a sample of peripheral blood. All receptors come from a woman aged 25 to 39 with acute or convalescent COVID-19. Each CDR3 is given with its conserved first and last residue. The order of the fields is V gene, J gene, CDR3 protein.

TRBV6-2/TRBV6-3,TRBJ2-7,CASSYPPTYEQYF
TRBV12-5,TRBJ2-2,CASGFPGTGGAGTGELFF
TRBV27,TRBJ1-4,CASSLSPRQGAEKLFF
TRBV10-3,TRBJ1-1,CATGTGGRAFF
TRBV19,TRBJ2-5,CASSPPSAGGETQYF
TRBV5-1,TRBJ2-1,CASSLAPPGSSYNEQFF
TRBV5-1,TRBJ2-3,CASSLRRGSTDTQYF
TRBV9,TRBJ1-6,CASSEGGPNSPLHF
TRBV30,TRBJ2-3,CAWSGRAGDTQYF
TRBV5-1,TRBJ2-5,CASNGKLAGGSETQYF
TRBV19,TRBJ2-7,CASSTRDSSYEQYF
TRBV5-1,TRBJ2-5,CASGPGTGGQETQYF
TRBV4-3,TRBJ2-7,CASSQMTAPRYEQYF
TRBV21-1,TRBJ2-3,CATNRTSGDSSPSTDTQYF
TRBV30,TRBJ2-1,CAWGPGSGGHNEQFF
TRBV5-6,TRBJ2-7,CASSFLAGGLRASYEQYF
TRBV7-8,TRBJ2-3,CASSPARSDTQYF
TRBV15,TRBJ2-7,CATSGQIGTIAEQYF
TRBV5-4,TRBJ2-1,CASSPTSGNEQFF
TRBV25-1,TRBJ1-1,CASSGQGGTEAFF
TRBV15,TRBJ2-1,CATSELAGLYNEQFF
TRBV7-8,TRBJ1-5,CASSSQGAGQPQHF
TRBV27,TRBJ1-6,CASSFSGDNSPLHF
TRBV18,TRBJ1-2,CASSLDRGNYGYTF
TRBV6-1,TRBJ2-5,CASSESGVSRETQYF
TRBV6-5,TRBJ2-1,CASSRRDNEQFF
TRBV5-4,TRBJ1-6,CASSLQTGQNSPLHF
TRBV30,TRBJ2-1,CAWSDARDTPFRRFF
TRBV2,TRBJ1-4,CASSESPGLGEKLFF
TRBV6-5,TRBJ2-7,CASSYGGGSYEQYF
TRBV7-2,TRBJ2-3,CASSLGLAFRTDTQYF
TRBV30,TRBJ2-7,CAWKGLADTYEQYF
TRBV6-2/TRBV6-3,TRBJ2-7,CASSFGQWANEQYF
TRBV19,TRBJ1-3,CASEDYTGGYSGNTIYF
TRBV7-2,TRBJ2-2,CASSFASGGELFF
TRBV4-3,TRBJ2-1,CASSQAESGRDEQFF
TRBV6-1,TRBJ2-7,CASIQREGDEQYF
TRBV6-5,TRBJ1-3,CASSYSNPISGNTIYF
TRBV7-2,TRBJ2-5,CASSRSMAGKETQYF
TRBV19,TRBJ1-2,CASSPDRGLDYGYTF
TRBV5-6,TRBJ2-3,CASSPARQGITDTQYF
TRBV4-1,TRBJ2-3,CASSHPGGLAGGTDTQYF
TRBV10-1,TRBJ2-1,CASSEFSGTGDNEQFF
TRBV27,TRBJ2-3,CATRGRGGLAGMTQYF
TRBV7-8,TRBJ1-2,CASSSRTGDYGYTF